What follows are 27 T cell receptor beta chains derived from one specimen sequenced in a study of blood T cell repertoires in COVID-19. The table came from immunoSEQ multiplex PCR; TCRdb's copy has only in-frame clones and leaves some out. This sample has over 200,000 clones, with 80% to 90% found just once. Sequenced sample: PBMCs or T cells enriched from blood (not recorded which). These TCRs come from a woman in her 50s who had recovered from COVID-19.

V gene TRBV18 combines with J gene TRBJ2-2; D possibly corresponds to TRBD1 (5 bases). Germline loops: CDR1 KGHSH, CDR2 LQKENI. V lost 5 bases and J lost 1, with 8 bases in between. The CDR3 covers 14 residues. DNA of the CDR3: TGTGCCAGCTCAGAAGGACAGAACACCGGGGAGCTGTTTTTT. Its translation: CASSEGQNTGELFF. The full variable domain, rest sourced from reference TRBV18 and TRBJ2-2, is NAGVMQNPRHLVRRRGQEARLRCSPMKGHSHVYWYRQLPEEGLKFMVYLQKENIIDESGMPKERFSAEFPKEGPSILRIQQVVRGDSAAYFCASSEGQNTGELFFGEGSRLTVL.

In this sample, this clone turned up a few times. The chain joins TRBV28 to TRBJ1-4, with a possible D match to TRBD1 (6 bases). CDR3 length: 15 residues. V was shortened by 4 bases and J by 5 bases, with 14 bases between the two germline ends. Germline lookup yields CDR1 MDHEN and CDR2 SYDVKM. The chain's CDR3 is CASSSHRDHNEKLFF. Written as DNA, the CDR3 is TGTGCCAGCAGTTCGCACAGGGATCACAATGAAAAACTGTTTTTT.

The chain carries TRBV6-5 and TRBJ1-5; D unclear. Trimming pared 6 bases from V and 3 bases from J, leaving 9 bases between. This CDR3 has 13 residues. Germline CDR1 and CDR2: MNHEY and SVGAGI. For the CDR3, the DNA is TGTGCCAGCAGCGATAACTCCAATCAGCCCCAGCATTTT. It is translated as CASSDNSNQPQHF.

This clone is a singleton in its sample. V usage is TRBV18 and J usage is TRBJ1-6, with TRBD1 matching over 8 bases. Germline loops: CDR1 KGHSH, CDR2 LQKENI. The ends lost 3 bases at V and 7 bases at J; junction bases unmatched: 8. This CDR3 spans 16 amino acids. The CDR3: CASSPQGAFQNSPLHF. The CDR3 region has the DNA TGTGCCAGCTCACCCCAGGGGGCTTTCCAGAATTCACCCCTCCACTTT.

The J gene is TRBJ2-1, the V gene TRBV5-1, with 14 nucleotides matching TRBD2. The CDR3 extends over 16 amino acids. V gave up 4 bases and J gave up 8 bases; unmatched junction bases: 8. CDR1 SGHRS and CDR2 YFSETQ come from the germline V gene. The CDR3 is CASSQGTSGSGHEQFF. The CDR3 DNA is TGCGCCAGCAGCCAGGGGACTAGCGGGAGTGGGCATGAGCAGTTCTTC.

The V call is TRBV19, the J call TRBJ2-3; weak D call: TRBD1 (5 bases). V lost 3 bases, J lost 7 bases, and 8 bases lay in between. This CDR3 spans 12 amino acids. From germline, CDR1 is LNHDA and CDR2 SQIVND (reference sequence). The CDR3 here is CASSMTEYTQYF. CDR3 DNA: TGTGCCAGTAGTATGACAGAATATACGCAGTATTTT.

DNA of the CDR3: TGTGCCAGCAGCAGTGGACAGAGAAGACCCTACGAGCAGTACTTC. Its protein product is CASSSGQRRPYEQYF. This sequence joins TRBV6-6 and TRBJ2-7, with D maybe TRBD1 (6 bases). CDR1 is MNHNY and CDR2 is SVGAGI in the germline V gene (reference sequence). The CDR3 runs to 15 residues. Trimming pared 6 bases from V and 2 bases from J, leaving 17 bases between.

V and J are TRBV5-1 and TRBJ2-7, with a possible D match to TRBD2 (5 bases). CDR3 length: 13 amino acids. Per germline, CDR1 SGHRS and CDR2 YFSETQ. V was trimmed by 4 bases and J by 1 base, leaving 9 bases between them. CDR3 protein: CASSPPGSYEQYF. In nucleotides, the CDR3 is TGCGCCAGCAGCCCTCCGGGGTCCTACGAGCAGTACTTC.

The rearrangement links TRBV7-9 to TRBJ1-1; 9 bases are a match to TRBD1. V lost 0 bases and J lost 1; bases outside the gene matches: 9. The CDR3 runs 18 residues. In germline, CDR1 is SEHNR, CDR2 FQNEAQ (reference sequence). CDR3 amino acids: CASSLAWSTGGSNTEAFF. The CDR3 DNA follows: TGTGCCAGCAGCTTAGCGTGGTCGACAGGGGGTTCGAACACTGAAGCTTTCTTT.

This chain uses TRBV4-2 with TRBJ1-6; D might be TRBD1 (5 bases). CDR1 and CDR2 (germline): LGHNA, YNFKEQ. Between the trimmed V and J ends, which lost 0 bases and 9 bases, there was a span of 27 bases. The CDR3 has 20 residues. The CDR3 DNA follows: TGTGCCAGCAGCCAAGAGCGTTCGGGACTTTACTCCCGACTAGCTTCACCCCTCCACTTT. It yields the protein CASSQERSGLYSRLASPLHF.

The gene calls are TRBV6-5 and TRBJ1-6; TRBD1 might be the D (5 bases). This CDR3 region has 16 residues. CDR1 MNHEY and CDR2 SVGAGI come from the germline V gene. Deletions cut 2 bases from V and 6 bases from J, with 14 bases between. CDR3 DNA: TGTGCCAGCAGTTACGGGGCCCCGAAGGGTAATTCACCCCTCCACTTT. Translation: CASSYGAPKGNSPLHF.

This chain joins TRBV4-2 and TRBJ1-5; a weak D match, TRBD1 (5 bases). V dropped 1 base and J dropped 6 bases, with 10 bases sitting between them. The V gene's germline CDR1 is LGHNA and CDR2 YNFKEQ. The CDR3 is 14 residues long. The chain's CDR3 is CASSQGGRGQPQHF. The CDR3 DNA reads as TGTGCCAGCAGCCAAGGCGGGAGGGGTCAGCCCCAGCATTTT.

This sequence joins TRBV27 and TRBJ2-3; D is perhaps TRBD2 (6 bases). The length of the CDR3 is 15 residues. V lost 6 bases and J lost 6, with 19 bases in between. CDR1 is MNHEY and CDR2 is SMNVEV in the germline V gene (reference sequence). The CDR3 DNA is TGTGCCAGCAGCCCGGGACTGCCCAACGGGGATACGCAGTATTTT. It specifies CASSPGLPNGDTQYF.

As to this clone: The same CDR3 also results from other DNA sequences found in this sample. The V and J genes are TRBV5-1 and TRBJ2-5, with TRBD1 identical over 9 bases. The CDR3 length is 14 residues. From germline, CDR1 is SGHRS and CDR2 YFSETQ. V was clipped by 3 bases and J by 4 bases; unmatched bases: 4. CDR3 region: CASSSGQGGETQYF. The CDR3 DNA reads TGCGCCAGCAGCTCGGGACAGGGTGGAGAGACCCAGTACTTC. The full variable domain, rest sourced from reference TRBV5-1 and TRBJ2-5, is KAGVTQTPRYLIKTRGQQVTLSCSPISGHRSVSWYQQTPGQGLQFLFEYFSETQRNKGNFPGRFSGRQFSNSRSEMNVSTLELGDSALYLCASSSGQGGETQYFGPGTRLLVL.

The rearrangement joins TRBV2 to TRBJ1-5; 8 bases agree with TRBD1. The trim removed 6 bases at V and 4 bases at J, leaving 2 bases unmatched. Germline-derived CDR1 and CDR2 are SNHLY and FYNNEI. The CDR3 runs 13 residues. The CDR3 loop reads CASRGQANQPQHF. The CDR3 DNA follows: TGTGCCAGCAGGGGACAGGCGAATCAGCCCCAGCATTTT.

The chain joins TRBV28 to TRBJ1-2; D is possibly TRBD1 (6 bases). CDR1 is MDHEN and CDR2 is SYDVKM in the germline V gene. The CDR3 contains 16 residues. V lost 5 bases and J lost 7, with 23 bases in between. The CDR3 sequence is CASSKWGNYAGAGYTF. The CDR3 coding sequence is TGTGCCAGCAGTAAATGGGGTAACTACGCAGGGGCTGGCTACACCTTC.

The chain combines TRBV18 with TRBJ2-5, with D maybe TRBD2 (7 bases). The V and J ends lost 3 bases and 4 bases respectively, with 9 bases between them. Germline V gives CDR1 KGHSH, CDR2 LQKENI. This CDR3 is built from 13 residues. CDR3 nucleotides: TGTGCCAGCTCACCGAGGGGGGGAGAGACCCAGTACTTC. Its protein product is CASSPRGGETQYF.

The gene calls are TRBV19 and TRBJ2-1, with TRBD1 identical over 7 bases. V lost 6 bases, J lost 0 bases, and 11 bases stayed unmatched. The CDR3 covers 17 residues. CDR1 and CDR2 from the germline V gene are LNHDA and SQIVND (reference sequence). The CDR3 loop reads CASRNVQGSSSYNEQFF. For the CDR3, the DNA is TGTGCCAGTAGAAACGTACAGGGGTCGAGCTCCTACAATGAGCAGTTCTTC.

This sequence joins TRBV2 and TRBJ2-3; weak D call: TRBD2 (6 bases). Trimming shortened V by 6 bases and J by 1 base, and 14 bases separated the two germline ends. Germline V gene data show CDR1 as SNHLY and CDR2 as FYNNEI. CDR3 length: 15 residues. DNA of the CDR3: TGTGCCAGCAGACCACCCGGGAGAGGCACAGATACGCAGTATTTT. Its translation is CASRPPGRGTDTQYF.

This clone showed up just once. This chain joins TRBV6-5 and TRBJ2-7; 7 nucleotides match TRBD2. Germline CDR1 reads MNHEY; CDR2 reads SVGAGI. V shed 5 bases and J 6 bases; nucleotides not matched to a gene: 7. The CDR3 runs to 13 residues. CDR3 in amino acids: CASSKTSYGEQYF. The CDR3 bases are TGTGCCAGCAGTAAGACTAGCTACGGCGAGCAGTACTTC.

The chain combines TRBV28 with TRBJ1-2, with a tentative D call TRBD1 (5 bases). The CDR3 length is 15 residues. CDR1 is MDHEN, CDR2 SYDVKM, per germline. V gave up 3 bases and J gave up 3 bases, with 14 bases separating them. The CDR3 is CASSFRGFVDYGYTF. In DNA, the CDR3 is TGTGCCAGCAGTTTCCGGGGGTTCGTGGACTATGGCTACACCTTC.

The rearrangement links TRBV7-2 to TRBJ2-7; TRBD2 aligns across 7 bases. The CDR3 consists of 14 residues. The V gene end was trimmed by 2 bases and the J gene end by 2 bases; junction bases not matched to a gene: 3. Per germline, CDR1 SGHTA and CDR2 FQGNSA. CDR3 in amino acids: CASSLRRETYEQYF. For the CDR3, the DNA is TGTGCCAGCAGCTTACGGCGGGAGACCTACGAGCAGTACTTC.

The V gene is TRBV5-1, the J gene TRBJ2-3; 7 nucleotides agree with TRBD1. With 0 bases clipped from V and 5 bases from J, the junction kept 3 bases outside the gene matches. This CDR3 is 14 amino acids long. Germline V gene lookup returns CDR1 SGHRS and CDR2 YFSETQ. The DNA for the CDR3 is TGCGCCAGCAGCTTGGGACAGGGTCAAGATACGCAGTATTTT. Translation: CASSLGQGQDTQYF. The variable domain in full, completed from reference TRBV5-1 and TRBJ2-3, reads KAGVTQTPRYLIKTRGQQVTLSCSPISGHRSVSWYQQTPGQGLQFLFEYFSETQRNKGNFPGRFSGRQFSNSRSEMNVSTLELGDSALYLCASSLGQGQDTQYFGPGTRLTVL.

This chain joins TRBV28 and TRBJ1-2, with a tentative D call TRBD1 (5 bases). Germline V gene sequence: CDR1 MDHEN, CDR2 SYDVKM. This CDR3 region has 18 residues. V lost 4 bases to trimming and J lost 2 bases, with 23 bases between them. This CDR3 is CASSSPSLQGAGNYGYTF. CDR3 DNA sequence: TGTGCCAGCAGTTCGCCGTCCCTCCAGGGTGCCGGGAACTATGGCTACACCTTC.

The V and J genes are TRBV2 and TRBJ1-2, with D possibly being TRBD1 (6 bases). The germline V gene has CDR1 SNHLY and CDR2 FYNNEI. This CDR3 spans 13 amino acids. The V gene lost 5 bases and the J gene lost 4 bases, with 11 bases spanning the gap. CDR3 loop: CASSLGHRYGYTF. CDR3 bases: TGTGCCAGCAGTCTGGGACATCGCTATGGCTACACCTTC.

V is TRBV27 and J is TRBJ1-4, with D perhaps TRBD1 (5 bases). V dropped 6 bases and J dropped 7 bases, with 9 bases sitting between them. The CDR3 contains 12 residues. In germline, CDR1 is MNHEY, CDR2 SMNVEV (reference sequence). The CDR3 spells CASRGAGEKLFF. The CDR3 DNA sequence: TGTGCCAGCAGAGGGGCCGGTGAAAAACTGTTTTTT.

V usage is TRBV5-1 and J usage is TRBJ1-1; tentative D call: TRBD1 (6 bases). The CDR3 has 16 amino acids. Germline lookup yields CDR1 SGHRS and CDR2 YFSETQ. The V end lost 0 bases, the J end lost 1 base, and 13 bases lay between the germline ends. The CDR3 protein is CASSLEGRGANTEAFF. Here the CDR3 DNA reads TGCGCCAGCAGCTTGGAGGGCAGGGGAGCGAACACTGAAGCTTTCTTT.